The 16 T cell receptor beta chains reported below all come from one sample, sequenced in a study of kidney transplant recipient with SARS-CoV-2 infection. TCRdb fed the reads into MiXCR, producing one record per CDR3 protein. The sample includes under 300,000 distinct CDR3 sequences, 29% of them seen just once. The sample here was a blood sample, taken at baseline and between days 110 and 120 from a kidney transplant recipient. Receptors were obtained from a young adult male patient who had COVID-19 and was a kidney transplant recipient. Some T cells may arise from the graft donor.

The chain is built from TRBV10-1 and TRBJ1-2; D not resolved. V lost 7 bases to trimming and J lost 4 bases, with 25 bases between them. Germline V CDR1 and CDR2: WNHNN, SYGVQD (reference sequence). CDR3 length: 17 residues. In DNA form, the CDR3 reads TGCGCCAGCAATCCTTTTGGAAGATCGCGAAAGACCTATGGCTACACCTTC. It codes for CASNPFGRSRKTYGYTF.

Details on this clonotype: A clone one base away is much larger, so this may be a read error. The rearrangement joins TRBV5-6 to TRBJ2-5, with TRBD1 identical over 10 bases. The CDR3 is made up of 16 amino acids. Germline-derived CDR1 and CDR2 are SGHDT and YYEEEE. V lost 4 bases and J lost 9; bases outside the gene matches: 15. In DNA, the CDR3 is TGTGCCAGCAGCACCGGGACAGGGGAAGAAGGGGAGCCCCAGTACTTC. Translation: CASSTGTGEEGEPQYF.

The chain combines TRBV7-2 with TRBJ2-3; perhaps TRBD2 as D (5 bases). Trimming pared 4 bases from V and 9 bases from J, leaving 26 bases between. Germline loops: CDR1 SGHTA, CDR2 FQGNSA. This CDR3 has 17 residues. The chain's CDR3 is CASSSRSGYGPWGTQYF. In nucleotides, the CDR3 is TGTGCCAGCAGCTCAAGAAGCGGTTATGGGCCTTGGGGAACGCAGTATTTT.

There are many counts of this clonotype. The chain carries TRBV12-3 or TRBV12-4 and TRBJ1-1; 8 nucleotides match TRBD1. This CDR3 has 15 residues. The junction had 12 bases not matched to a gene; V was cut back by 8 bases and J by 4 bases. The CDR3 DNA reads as TGTGCCAGCGGCTTTGACAGGGGATCTGGCACTGAAGCTTTCTTT. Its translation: CASGFDRGSGTEAFF.

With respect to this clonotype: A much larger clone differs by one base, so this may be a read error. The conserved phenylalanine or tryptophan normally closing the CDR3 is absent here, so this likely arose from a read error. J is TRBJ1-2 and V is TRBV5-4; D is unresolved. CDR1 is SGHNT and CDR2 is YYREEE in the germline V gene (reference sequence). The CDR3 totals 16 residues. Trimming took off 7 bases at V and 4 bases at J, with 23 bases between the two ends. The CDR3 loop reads CASLPDVPGKTYGYTV. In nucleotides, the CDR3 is TGTGCCAGCTTGCCTGACGTACCAGGAAAGACCTATGGCTACACCGTC.

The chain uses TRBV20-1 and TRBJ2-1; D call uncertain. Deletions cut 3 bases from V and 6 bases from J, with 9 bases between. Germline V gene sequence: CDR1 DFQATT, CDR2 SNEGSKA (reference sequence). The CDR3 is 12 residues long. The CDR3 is CSASPDSNEQFF. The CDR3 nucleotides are TGCAGTGCTAGTCCAGACTCCAATGAGCAGTTCTTC.

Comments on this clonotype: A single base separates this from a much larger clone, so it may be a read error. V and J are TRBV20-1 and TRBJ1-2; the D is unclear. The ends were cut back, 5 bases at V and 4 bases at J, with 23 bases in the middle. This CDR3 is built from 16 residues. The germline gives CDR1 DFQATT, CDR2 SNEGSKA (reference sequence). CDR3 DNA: TGCAGTGCTTTAGCCACGCTGTTTCGAAGGACCTATGGCTACACCTTC. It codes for CSALATLFRRTYGYTF.

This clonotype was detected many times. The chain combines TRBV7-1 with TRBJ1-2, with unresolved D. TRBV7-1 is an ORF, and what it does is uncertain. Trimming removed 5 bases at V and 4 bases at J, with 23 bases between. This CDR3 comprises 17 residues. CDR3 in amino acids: CASSGGAHEGKTYGYTF. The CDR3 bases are TGTGCCAGCAGCGGCGGAGCTCACGAGGGAAAGACCTATGGCTACACCTTC.

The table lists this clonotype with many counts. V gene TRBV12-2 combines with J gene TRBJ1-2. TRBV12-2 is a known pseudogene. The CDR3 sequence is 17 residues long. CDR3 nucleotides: TGTGCAAGTCGCTGCTTTGTGACTCCACGAAAGACCTATGGCTACACCTTC. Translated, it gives CASRCFVTPRKTYGYTF.

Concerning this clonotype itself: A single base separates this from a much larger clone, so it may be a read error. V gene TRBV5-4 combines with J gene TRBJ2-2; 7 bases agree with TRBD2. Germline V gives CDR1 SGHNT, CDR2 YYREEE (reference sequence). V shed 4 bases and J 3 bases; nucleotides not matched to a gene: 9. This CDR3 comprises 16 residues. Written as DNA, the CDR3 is TGTGCCAGCAGCCCTGGACTAGTTCAAGACACCGGGGAGCTGTTTTTT. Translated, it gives CASSPGLVQDTGELFF.

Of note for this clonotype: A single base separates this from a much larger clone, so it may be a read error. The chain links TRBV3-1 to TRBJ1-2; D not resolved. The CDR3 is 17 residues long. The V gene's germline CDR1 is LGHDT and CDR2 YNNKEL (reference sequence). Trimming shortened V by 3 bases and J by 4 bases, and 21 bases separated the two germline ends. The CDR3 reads CASSQAHTLRKAYGYTF. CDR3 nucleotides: TGTGCCAGCAGCCAGGCGCACACCCTTCGAAAGGCCTATGGCTACACCTTC.

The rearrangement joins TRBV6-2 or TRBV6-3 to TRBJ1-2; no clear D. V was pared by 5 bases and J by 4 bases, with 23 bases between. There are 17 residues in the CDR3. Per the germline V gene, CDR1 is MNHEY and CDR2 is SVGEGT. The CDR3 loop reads CASSRVCCTGKTYGYTF. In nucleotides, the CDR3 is TGTGCCAGCAGTCGGGTTTGCTGCACCGGGAAGACCTATGGCTACACCTTC.

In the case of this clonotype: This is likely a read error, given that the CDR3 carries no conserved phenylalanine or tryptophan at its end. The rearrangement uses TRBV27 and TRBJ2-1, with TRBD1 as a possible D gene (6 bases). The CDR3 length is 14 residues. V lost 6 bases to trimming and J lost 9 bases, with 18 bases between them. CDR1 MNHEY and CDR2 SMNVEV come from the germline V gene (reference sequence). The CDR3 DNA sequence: TGTGCCAGCAGCCCGAATACTCAGGGGTTTGAGCAGTTCCTC. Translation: CASSPNTQGFEQFL.

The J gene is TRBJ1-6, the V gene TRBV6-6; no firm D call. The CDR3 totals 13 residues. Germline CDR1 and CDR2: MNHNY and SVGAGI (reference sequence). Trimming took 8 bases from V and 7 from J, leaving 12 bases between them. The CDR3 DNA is TGTGCCAGCGTCCGGGATTCGAATTCACCCCTCCACTTT. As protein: CASVRDSNSPLHF.

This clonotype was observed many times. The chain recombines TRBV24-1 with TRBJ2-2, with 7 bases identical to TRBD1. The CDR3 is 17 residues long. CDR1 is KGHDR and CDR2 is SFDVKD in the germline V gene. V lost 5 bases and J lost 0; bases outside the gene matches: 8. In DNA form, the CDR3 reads TGTGCCACCAGTGGGTTACGAACAGGGGCGAACACCGGGGAGCTGTTTTTT. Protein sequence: CATSGLRTGANTGELFF.

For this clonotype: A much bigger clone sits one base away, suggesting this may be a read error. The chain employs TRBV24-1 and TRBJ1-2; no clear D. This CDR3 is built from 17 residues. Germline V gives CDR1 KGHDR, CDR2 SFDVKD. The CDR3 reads CATGEVVSTRKTYGYTF. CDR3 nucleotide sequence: TGTGCCACCGGTGAAGTAGTTAGTACCAGAAAGACCTATGGCTACACCTTC.